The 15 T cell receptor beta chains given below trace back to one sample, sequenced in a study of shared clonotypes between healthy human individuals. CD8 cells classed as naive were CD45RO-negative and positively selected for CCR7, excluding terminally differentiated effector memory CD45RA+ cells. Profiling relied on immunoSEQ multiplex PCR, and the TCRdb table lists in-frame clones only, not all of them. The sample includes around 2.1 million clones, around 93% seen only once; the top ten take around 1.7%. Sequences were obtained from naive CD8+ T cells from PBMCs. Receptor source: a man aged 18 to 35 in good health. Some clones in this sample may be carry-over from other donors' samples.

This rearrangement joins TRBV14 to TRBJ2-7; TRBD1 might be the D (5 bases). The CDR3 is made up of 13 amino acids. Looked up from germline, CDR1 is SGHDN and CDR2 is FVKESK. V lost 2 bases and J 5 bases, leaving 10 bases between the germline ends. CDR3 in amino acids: CASSQTFRDEQYF. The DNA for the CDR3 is TGTGCCAGCAGCCAAACTTTCAGGGACGAGCAGTACTTC.

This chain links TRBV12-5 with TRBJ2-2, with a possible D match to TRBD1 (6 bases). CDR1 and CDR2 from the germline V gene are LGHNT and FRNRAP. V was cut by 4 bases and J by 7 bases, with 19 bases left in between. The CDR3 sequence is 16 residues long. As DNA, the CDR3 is TGTGCTAGTGGTTCTCCGGGACAAGGGCGAGGCGGGGAGCTGTTTTTT. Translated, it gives CASGSPGQGRGGELFF.

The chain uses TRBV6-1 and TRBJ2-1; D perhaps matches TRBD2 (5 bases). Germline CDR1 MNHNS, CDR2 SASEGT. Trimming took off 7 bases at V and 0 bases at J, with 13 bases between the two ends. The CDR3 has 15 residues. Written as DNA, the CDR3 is TGTGCCAGCAATGGGCGGGCGAGCTCCTACAATGAGCAGTTCTTC. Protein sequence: CASNGRASSYNEQFF.

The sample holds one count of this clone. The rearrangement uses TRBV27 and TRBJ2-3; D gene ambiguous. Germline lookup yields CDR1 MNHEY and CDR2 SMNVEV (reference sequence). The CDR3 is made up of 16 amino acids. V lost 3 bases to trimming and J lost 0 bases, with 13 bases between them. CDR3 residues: CASSFLRSASTDTQYF. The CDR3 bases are TGTGCCAGCAGTTTTCTTCGCAGCGCAAGCACAGATACGCAGTATTTT.

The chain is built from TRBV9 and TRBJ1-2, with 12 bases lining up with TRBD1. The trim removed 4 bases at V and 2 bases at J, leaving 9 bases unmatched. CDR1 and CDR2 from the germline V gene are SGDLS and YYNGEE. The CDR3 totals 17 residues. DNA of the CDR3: TGTGCCAGCAGCCCCACAGGGACAGGGGGCCGGAACTATGGCTACACCTTC. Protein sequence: CASSPTGTGGRNYGYTF.

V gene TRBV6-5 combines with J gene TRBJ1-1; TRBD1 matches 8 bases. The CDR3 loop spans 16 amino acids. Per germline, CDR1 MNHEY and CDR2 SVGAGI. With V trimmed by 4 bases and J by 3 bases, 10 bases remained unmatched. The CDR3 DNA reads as TGTGCCAGCAGTTCCTCCGGGACAGGTTGGCACACTGAAGCTTTCTTT. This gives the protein CASSSSGTGWHTEAFF.

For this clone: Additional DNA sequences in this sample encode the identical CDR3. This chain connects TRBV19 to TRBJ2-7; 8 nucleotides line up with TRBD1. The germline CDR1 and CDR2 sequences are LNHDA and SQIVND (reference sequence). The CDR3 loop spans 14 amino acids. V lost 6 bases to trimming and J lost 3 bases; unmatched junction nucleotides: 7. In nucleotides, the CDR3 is TGTGCCAGTAGCCCGGGACAGGCCCTCTACGAGCAGTACTTC. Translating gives CASSPGQALYEQYF.

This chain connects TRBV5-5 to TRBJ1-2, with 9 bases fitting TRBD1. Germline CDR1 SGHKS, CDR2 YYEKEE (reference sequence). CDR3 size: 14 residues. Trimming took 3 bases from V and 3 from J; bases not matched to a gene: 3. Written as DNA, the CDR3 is TGTGCCAGCAGCTCTACAGGGGGCTACTATGGCTACACCTTC. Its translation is CASSSTGGYYGYTF.

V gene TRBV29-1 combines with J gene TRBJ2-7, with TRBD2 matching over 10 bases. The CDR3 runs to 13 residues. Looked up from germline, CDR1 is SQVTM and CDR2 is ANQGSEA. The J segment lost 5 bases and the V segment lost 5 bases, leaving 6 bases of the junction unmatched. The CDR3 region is CSVLLAGVHEQYF. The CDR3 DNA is TGCAGCGTTTTGCTAGCGGGAGTCCACGAGCAGTACTTC.

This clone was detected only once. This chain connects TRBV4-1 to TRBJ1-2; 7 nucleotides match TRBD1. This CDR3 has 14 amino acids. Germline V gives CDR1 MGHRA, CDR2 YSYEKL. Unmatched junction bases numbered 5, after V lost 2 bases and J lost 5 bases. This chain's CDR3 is CASSQPGTEYGYTF. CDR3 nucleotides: TGCGCCAGCAGCCAACCCGGGACAGAATATGGCTACACCTTC.

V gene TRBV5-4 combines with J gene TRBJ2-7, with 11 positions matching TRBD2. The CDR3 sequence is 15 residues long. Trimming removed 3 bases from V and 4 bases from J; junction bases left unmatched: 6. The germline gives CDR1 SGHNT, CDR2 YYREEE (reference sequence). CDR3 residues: CASSSPGLAAYEQYF. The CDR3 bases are TGTGCCAGCAGCTCGCCGGGACTAGCGGCATACGAGCAGTACTTC.

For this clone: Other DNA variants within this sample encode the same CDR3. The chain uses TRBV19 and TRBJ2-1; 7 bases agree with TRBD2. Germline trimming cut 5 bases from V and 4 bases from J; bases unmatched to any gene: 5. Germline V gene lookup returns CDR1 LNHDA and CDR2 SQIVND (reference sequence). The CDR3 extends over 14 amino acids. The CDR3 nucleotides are TGTGCCAGTAGTCCGCTAGCGGTGTACAATGAGCAGTTCTTC. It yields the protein CASSPLAVYNEQFF.

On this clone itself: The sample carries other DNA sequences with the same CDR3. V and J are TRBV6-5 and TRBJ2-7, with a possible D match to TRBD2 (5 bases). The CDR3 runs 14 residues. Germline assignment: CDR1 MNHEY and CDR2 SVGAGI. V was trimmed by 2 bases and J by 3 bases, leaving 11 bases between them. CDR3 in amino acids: CASSYGGLGYEQYF. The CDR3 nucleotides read TGTGCCAGCAGTTACGGCGGACTGGGCTACGAGCAGTACTTC.

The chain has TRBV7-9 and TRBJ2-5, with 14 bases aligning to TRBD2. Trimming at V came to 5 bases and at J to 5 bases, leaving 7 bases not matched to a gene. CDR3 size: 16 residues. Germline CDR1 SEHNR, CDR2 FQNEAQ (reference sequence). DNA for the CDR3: TGTGCCAGCAGCCCCCCGGGACTAGCGGGAGTGGAGACCCAGTACTTC. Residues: CASSPPGLAGVETQYF.

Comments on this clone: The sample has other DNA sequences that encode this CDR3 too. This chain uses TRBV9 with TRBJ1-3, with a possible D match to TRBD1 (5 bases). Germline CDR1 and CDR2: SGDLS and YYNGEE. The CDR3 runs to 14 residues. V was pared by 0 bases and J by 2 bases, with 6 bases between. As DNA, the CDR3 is TGTGCCAGCAGCGTAGAAGGGGCTGGAAACACCATATATTTT. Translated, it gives CASSVEGAGNTIYF. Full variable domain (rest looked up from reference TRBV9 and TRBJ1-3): DSGVTQTPKHLITATGQRVTLRCSPRSGDLSVYWYQQSLDQGLQFLIQYYNGEERAKGNILERFSAQQFPDLHSELNLSSLELGDSALYFCASSVEGAGNTIYFGEGSWLTVV.